Each of the 9 T cell receptor beta chains below was sequenced from the same sample in a study of CD8+ T cells in alopecia areata. After isolation, RNA underwent reverse transcription to generate cDNA as the sequencing template. The protocol was immunoSEQ multiplex PCR, while the TCRdb copy is restricted to in-frame clones and leaves out a portion. Here the sample spans about 130,000 clones, around 60% being singletons. The material sequenced was CD4+ T cells sorted from blood, taken at week 0. These receptors were obtained from a human donor with alopecia areata.

This clone was counted between two and nine times. V usage is TRBV9 and J usage is TRBJ2-1, with TRBD2 matching 11 bases. Germline CDR1 reads SGDLS; CDR2 reads YYNGEE. V lost 1 base and J lost 2; bases outside the gene matches: 8. The CDR3 extends over 18 amino acids. The CDR3 sequence is CASSVRASGGFTYNEQFF. The CDR3 nucleotides are TGTGCCAGCAGCGTAAGGGCTAGCGGGGGGTTTACCTACAATGAGCAGTTCTTC.

The chain recombines TRBV9 with TRBJ2-7; perhaps TRBD2 as D (5 bases). Deletions cut 4 bases from V and 2 bases from J, with 13 bases between. CDR3 length equals 14 residues. The germline gives CDR1 SGDLS, CDR2 YYNGEE. CDR3 nucleotides: TGTGCCAGCAGCCCGGGGATTGGGGCCTACGAGCAGTACTTC. Protein: CASSPGIGAYEQYF. Complete variable domain (other parts from reference TRBV9 and TRBJ2-7): DSGVTQTPKHLITATGQRVTLRCSPRSGDLSVYWYQQSLDQGLQFLIQYYNGEERAKGNILERFSAQQFPDLHSELNLSSLELGDSALYFCASSPGIGAYEQYFGPGTRLTVT.

This clone was counted a few times. The CDR3, as DNA: TGTGCCAGCAGCACAGGGTCGGGGCTTTACAATGAGCAGTTCTTC. Residues: CASSTGSGLYNEQFF. V usage is TRBV7-3 and J usage is TRBJ2-1, with D tentatively TRBD1 (6 bases). From germline, CDR1 is SGHTA and CDR2 FQGTGA. Trimming left V 5 bases short and J 4 bases short, with 15 bases between. The CDR3 is made up of 15 amino acids.

The genes are TRBV27 and TRBJ1-1; no definite D call. The CDR3 sequence is 13 residues long. Germline values: CDR1 MNHEY, CDR2 SMNVEV (reference sequence). V lost 5 bases and J 1 base, leaving 8 bases between the germline ends. This CDR3 reads CASSPQENTEAFF. CDR3 DNA: TGTGCCAGCAGTCCTCAAGAGAACACTGAAGCTTTCTTT.

Only a few counts were recorded for this clone. The gene calls are TRBV9 and TRBJ2-3; D is possibly TRBD2 (5 bases). Per germline, CDR1 SGDLS and CDR2 YYNGEE. The length of the CDR3 is 15 residues. Trimming shortened V by 6 bases and J by 1 base, and 15 bases separated the two germline ends. The CDR3 spells CASKKDGGGTDTQYF. As DNA, the CDR3 is TGTGCCAGCAAGAAGGACGGAGGAGGCACAGATACGCAGTATTTT. Together with reference TRBV9 and TRBJ2-3, the CDR3 gives the full variable domain: DSGVTQTPKHLITATGQRVTLRCSPRSGDLSVYWYQQSLDQGLQFLIQYYNGEERAKGNILERFSAQQFPDLHSELNLSSLELGDSALYFCASKKDGGGTDTQYFGPGTRLTVL.

The chain uses TRBV5-1 and TRBJ2-1; 11 positions match TRBD2. Trimming took 2 bases from V and 7 from J; bases not matched to a gene: 5. The CDR3 is made up of 15 amino acids. The germline CDR1 and CDR2 sequences are SGHRS and YFSETQ. The CDR3 region has the DNA TGCGCCAGCAGCTTACTAGCGGGAGCAATAAATGAGCAGTTCTTC. It yields the protein CASSLLAGAINEQFF. The complete variable domain, with remaining parts taken from reference TRBV5-1 and TRBJ2-1, reads KAGVTQTPRYLIKTRGQQVTLSCSPISGHRSVSWYQQTPGQGLQFLFEYFSETQRNKGNFPGRFSGRQFSNSRSEMNVSTLELGDSALYLCASSLLAGAINEQFFGPGTRLTVL.

This clone showed up just a few times. The chain uses TRBV11-1 and TRBJ2-7; D unresolved. V lost 5 bases to trimming and J lost 6 bases, with 14 bases between them. Germline V gene lookup returns CDR1 SGHAT and CDR2 FQDESV (reference sequence). The CDR3 length is 13 residues. The CDR3 here is CASSKTRILEQYF. The DNA for the CDR3 is TGTGCCAGCAGCAAAACGCGAATCCTCGAGCAGTACTTC.

The chain is built from TRBV7-6 and TRBJ2-1; D is ambiguous. The ends were cut back, 5 bases at V and 7 bases at J, with 12 bases in the middle. The CDR3 totals 13 residues. Per the germline V gene, CDR1 is SGHVS and CDR2 is FNYEAQ. The CDR3 coding sequence is TGTGCCAGCAGCCTTGCCTTGGGGAATGAGCAGTTCTTC. It yields the protein CASSLALGNEQFF.

The chain carries TRBV7-9 and TRBJ2-4; D gene unclear. V was clipped by 1 base and J by 1 base, with 8 bases between them. The CDR3 is 15 residues long. The germline gives CDR1 SEHNR, CDR2 FQNEAQ (reference sequence). CDR3 nucleotides: TGTGCCAGCAGCTTAGGGGTTGGGGCCAAAAACATTCAGTACTTC. Its translation: CASSLGVGAKNIQYF.